These T cell receptor beta chains were read from a single sample in a study of patients and donors after allogeneic stem cell transplantation. TCRdb redid the calling of the RT-PCR reads with MiXCR, one entry per CDR3 protein. This sample has roughly 940,000 distinct CDR3 sequences, with about a sixth found just once. The sample was blood, either unsorted or a sorted T cell fraction (not recorded which). Receptors originate from a human donor who was either an allogeneic HSCT recipient or a stem cell or donor lymphocyte infusion donor (not recorded which). It is not recorded whose cells these are; they may come from a transplant donor. Both conserved end residues are part of each CDR3. The D gene is left open where the match is weak. Expanded clones are given a class, and other clones once, few, many or no size at all.

size	V	J	D	DNA	CDR3
few	TRBV19	TRBJ1-1	-	TGTGCCAGTAGTATTGGAGGTAGGGGGAACACTGAAGCTTTCTTT	CASSIGGRGNTEAFF
many	TRBV2	TRBJ2-3	-	TGTGCCAGCAATACCGGCCCAGATACGCAGTATTTT	CASNTGPDTQYF
few	TRBV5-1	TRBJ2-1	TRBD2	TGCGCCAGCAGCTTGGGCCTAGCGGGAGGGCCTAGCTCCTACAATGAGCAGTTCTTC	CASSLGLAGGPSSYNEQFF
many	TRBV7-8	TRBJ2-7	-	TGTGCCAGCAGCTTACGGGGATCCCGATCCTACGAGCAGTACTTC	CASSLRGSRSYEQYF
-	TRBV20-1	TRBJ1-2	-	TGCAGTGCTAGAGATAGGGGGATGACGTCTAACTATGGCTACACCTTC	CSARDRGMTSNYGYTF
few	TRBV6-2/TRBV6-3	TRBJ2-3	-	TGTGCCAGCAGTTACTTCCCTTCCCCAGATACGCAGTATTTT	CASSYFPSPDTQYF
-	TRBV5-1	TRBJ1-2	-	TGCGCCAGCAGCTTGGAGGGAACCACCTATGGCTACACCTTC	CASSLEGTTYGYTF
few	TRBV24-1	TRBJ1-4	TRBD1	TGTGCCACCAGTGAAGGGACAGGGCGGCATGAAAAACTGTTTTTT	CATSEGTGRHEKLFF
many	TRBV27	TRBJ2-2	-	TGTGCCAGCAGTTTGGGATACCGAAACACCGGGGAGCTGTTTTTT	CASSLGYRNTGELFF
-	TRBV2	TRBJ2-7	TRBD1	TGTGCCAGCAGTAATTCCGGTCGACAGGGGTCCAACGAGCAGTACTTC	CASSNSGRQGSNEQYF
-	TRBV9	TRBJ1-3	-	TGTGCCAGCAGCACACCACAGGGATTCTCTGGAAACACCATATATTTT	CASSTPQGFSGNTIYF
-	TRBV7-9	TRBJ2-7	TRBD2	TGTGCCAGCAGCTCGCCCGGGACTAGCGGGAGACACGAGCAGTACTTC	CASSSPGTSGRHEQYF
-	TRBV7-3	TRBJ2-7	-	TGTGCCAGCAGCTTAACCCCGGGGTTCGAGCAGTACTTC	CASSLTPGFEQYF
-	TRBV5-1	TRBJ2-3	-	TGCGCCAGCAGCTTGTTGAGGCCAGATACGCAGTATTTT	CASSLLRPDTQYF
-	TRBV20-1	TRBJ2-7	-	TGCAGTGCTAGCTCAAGTCTTAGCGACAGCTCCTACGAGCAGTACTTC	CSASSSLSDSSYEQYF
-	TRBV5-1	TRBJ1-2	-	TGCGCCAGCAGCTCGCCGACACGGGGCTATGGCTACACCTTC	CASSSPTRGYGYTF
few	TRBV28	TRBJ1-2	-	TGTGCCAGCAGTTCTATCTATTCAAGGGCCCTTGGCTACACCTTC	CASSSIYSRALGYTF
few	TRBV30	TRBJ2-1	-	TGTGCCTGGAGTGTACTTCAGGTGAATGAGCAGTTCTTC	CAWSVLQVNEQFF
-	TRBV20-1	TRBJ1-5	TRBD1	TGCAGTGCTAGAAGGTGGGACAGGGGTCTGGATCAGCCCCAGCATTTT	CSARRWDRGLDQPQHF
few	TRBV3-1	TRBJ2-3	TRBD2	TGTGCCAGCAGCCAAGGGGCTAGCGGGGGGGGCACAGATACGCAGTATTTT	CASSQGASGGGTDTQYF
many	TRBV12-3/TRBV12-4	TRBJ2-3	-	TGTGCCAGCAGCTTAGGACCCACAGATACGCAGTATTTT	CASSLGPTDTQYF
few	TRBV20-1	TRBJ1-5	TRBD1	TGCAGTGCTAGTCCCCCCAGGGGGCCAGGCAATCAGCCCCAGCATTTT	CSASPPRGPGNQPQHF
few	TRBV27	TRBJ2-5	-	TGTGCCAGCAGTCGGGGAGCTTATTCAGAGACCCAGTACTTC	CASSRGAYSETQYF
-	TRBV24-1	TRBJ2-7	TRBD1	TGTGCCACCAGTGACACAGGGGGCAGGGCCCCCTACGAGCAGTACTTC	CATSDTGGRAPYEQYF
many	TRBV4-2	TRBJ1-1	-	TGTGCCAGCAGCCAAGAGACTACGGTCGGAACTGAAGCTTTCTTT	CASSQETTVGTEAFF
few	TRBV6-6	TRBJ2-3	-	TGTGCCAGCAGGGGCCGACCCACAGATACGCAGTATTTT	CASRGRPTDTQYF
few	TRBV6-2/TRBV6-3	TRBJ1-1	TRBD1	TGTGCCAGCAGTTACCCCCCCGGACAGGGCATGAACACTGAAGCTTTCTTT	CASSYPPGQGMNTEAFF
few	TRBV7-9	TRBJ2-7	-	TGTGCCAGCAGCTTAGCCGACCTTAACAACGAGCAGTACTTC	CASSLADLNNEQYF
many	TRBV12-3/TRBV12-4	TRBJ2-1	TRBD2	TGTGCCAGCAGGGGGGGGACTAGCGGTGACTACAATGAGCAGTTCTTC	CASRGGTSGDYNEQFF